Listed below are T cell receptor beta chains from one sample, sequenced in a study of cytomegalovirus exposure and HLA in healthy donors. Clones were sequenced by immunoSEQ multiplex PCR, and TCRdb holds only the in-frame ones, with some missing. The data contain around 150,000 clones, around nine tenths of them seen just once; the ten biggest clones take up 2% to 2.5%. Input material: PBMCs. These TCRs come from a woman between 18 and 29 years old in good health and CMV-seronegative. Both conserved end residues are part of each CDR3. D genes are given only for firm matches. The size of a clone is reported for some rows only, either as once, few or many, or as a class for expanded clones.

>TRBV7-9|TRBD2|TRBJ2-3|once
TGTGCCAGCAGCCTCTTAGCGGGGGGGCAAGATACGCAGTATTTT
CASSLLAGGQDTQYF
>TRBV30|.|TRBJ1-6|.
TGTGCCTGGGAGATAGGACGGGAAAATTCACCCCTCCACTTT
CAWEIGRENSPLHF
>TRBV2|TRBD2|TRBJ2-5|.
TGTGCCAGCATAGCGGGAGTCGGGCGAGAGACCCAGTACTTC
CASIAGVGRETQYF
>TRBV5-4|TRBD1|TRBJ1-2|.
TGTGCCAGCAGGCCGGGACAGGGAAACTATGGCTACACCTTC
CASRPGQGNYGYTF
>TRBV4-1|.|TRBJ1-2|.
TGCGCCAGCAGCCAAGGTGGTGGTAGTTTTCCTAACTATGGCTACACCTTC
CASSQGGGSFPNYGYTF
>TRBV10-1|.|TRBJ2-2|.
TGCGCCAGCAGTGACCGGGATTTGAACACCGGGGAGCTGTTTTTT
CASSDRDLNTGELFF
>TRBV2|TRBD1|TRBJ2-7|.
TGTGCCAGCAGACCCCTTAGGCTTCATTGGGGACAGGGTATTCTCGAGCAGTACTTC
CASRPLRLHWGQGILEQYF
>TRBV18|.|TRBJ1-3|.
TGTGCCAGCTCACCAAACAGCTCTGGAAACACCATATATTTT
CASSPNSSGNTIYF
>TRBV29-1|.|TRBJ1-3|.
TGCAGCGTTGAAGCGGTGGGAAACACCATATATTTT
CSVEAVGNTIYF
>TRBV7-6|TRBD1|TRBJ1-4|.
TGTGCCAGCAGCAGACGATCTCCGGGACAGATTAATGAAAAACTGTTTTTT
CASSRRSPGQINEKLFF
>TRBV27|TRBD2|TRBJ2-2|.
TGTGCCAGCACCTTGCGACTAGCGGGAGAAGCCGGGGAGCTGTTTTTT
CASTLRLAGEAGELFF
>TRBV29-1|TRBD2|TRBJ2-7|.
TGCAGCGTGACCGGGACTAGCGGGGGCTACGAGCAGTACTTC
CSVTGTSGGYEQYF
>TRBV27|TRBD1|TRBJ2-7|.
TGTGCCAGCAACCCCACCTGGACAGGCCGCGAGCAGTACTTC
CASNPTWTGREQYF
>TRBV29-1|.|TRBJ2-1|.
TGCAGCGTTGAAGCGGAGGGACTGCCTAATGAGCAGTTCTTC
CSVEAEGLPNEQFF
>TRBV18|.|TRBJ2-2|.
TGTGCCAGCTCCTCCCTATGGGGGGACGGACAAACCGGGGAGCTGTTTTTT
CASSSLWGDGQTGELFF
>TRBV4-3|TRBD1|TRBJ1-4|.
TGCGCCAGCAGCCAAGATCAATCTTACAGGGGTGCTAATGAAAAACTGTTTTTT
CASSQDQSYRGANEKLFF
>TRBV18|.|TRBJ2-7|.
TGTGCCAGCTCACCCCGGGACAAGAACTACGAGCAGTACTTC
CASSPRDKNYEQYF
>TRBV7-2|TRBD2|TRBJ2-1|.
TGTGCCAGCAGCTTAGTCTCCAATAGCGGGAGGGCCGATGAGCAGTTCTTC
CASSLVSNSGRADEQFF
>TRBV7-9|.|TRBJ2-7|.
TGTGCCAGCAGCTTAACAGGAGCCCGCTACGAGCAGTACTTC
CASSLTGARYEQYF
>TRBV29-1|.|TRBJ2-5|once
TGCAGCGTTGACGGGAATCAAGAGACCCAGTACTTC
CSVDGNQETQYF
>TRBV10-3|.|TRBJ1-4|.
TGTGCCATCAGTGAGTCGACGAATTACGCCCAGGGTGAAAAACTGTTTTTT
CAISESTNYAQGEKLFF
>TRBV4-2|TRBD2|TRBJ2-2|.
TGTGCCAGCAGCCAAGAGTCACTAGCGGGAGGGCGTATCACCGGGGAGCTGTTTTTT
CASSQESLAGGRITGELFF